The source of this TCR beta chain is a study of technical replicates of blood from several donors. This clone was seen just once. Germline V gene data show CDR1 as SGHRS and CDR2 as YFSETQ. Trimming at V came to 1 base and at J to 7 bases, leaving 7 bases not matched to a gene. The CDR3 is 15 amino acids. TCRdb keeps only in-frame clones here, not all; method: immunoSEQ multiplex PCR. This sample has some 91,000 clones, with approximately 94% found just once. This chain connects TRBV5-1 to TRBJ2-2; TRBD1 aligns across 7 bases. Sequencing used T cells isolated from PBMCs. The receptor was derived from a human donor in good health. CDR3 bases: TGCGCCAGCAGCTTGCCCGACAGGGATGACGGGGAGCTGTTTTTT. Translation: CASSLPDRDDGELFF.